This T cell receptor (beta chain) was captured in a study of cytomegalovirus exposure and HLA in healthy donors. With regard to this clone: The antigen is unknown.

The validation cohort, a group of more than 95 subjects, included the donors and was separate from the roughly 670-subject first cohort. Assay used: immunoSEQ multiplex PCR; TCRdb lists only in-frame clones, some missing. Of roughly 59,000 clones in the sample, 90% to 95% are singletons; the top ten hold approximately 5.3%. Broader study findings: Cytomegalovirus association was assigned to about 150 TCR beta chains. The tendency of first-cohort TCR clusters to co-occur in the roughly 120 validation repertoires was identified by a subsequent analysis.

J was trimmed by 0 bases and V by 6 bases; bases with no gene match: 3. CDR1 and CDR2 from the germline V gene are MNHEY and SVGAGI. This CDR3 region has 15 residues. The clonotype comes from a man in his late teens or twenties in good health and CMV-seropositive. This chain uses TRBV6-5 with TRBJ2-3; 10 bases are a match to TRBD2. The sequenced material came from PBMCs. This CDR3 is CASRGLAASTDTQYF. DNA for the CDR3: TGTGCCAGCAGAGGACTAGCGGCTAGCACAGATACGCAGTATTTT.